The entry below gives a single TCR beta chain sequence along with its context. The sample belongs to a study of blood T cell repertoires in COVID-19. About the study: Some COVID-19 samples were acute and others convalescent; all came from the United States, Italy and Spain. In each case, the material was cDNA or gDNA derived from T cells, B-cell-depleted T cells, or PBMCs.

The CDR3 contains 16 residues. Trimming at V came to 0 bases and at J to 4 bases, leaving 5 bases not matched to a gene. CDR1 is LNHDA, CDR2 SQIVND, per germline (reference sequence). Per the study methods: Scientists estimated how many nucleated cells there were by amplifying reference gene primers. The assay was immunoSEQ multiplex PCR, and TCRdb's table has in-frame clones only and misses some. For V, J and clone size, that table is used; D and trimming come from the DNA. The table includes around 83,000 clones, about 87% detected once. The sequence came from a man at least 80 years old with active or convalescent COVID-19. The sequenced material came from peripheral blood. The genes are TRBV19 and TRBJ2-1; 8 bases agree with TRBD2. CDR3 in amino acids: CASSIDRASGYNEQFF. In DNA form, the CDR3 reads TGTGCCAGTAGTATAGATAGAGCTAGCGGGTACAATGAGCAGTTCTTC.